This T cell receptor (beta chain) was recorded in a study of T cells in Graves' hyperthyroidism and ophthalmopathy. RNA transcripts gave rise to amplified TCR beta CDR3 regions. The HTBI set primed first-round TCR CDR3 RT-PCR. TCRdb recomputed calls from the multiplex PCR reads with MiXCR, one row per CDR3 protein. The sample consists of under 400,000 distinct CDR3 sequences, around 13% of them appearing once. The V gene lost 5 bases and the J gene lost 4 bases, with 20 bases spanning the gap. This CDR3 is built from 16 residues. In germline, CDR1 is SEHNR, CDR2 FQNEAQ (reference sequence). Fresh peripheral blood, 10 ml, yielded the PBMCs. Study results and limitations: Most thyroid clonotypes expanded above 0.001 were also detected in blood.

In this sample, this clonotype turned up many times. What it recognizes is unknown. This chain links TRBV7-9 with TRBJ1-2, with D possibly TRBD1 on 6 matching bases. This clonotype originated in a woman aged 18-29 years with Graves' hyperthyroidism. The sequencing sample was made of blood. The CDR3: CASSPSGDTIFYGYTF. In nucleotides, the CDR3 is TGTGCCAGCAGCCCTAGCGGGGACACAATCTTCTATGGCTACACCTTC.